Listed below are T cell receptor beta chains from one sample, sequenced in a study of cytomegalovirus exposure and HLA in healthy donors. Generated by immunoSEQ multiplex PCR, the TCRdb table keeps only in-frame clones and is missing some. The sample has under 150,000 clones; around three quarters are singletons. Source material: PBMCs. Receptors were obtained from a middle-aged woman in good health and CMV-seropositive. CDR3s include the opening cysteine and the closing phenylalanine or tryptophan. The order of the fields is V gene, clone size, D gene, J gene, CDR3 DNA, CDR3 protein. D genes are given only for firm matches. The size field is filled for only some rows; it gives once, few, many or a size class.

V: TRBV2
size: once
D: TRBD1
J: TRBJ1-2
DNA: TGTGCCACTGGACAGGGGAACTATGGCTACACCTTC
CDR3: CATGQGNYGYTF

V: TRBV21-1
size: .
D: .
J: TRBJ2-2
DNA: .
CDR3: CASSNWGQGAHRRNTGELFF

V: TRBV11-2
size: .
D: .
J: TRBJ2-1
DNA: TGTGCCAGCAGCTCCGTAGTTGGAGGTGAGCAGTTCTTC
CDR3: CASSSVVGGEQFF

V: TRBV7-9
size: .
D: TRBD1
J: TRBJ1-4
DNA: TGTGCCAGCATTCCCGCCGGGACAGCTAATGAAAAACTGTTTTTT
CDR3: CASIPAGTANEKLFF

V: TRBV19
size: .
D: TRBD1
J: TRBJ1-1
DNA: TGTGCCAGCTCGGACAGGGCGATTGGAGCTTTCTTT
CDR3: CASSDRAIGAFF

V: TRBV11-3
size: .
D: TRBD1
J: TRBJ1-1
DNA: TGTGCCAGCAGCTTCGGGACAGGGTCGGGCACTGAAGCTTTCTTT
CDR3: CASSFGTGSGTEAFF

V: TRBV13
size: once
D: .
J: TRBJ2-3
DNA: TGTGCCAGCAGCTTAGTTTTAGGGGGTCGCACAGATACGCAGTATTTT
CDR3: CASSLVLGGRTDTQYF

V: TRBV7-2
size: .
D: .
J: TRBJ1-2
DNA: TGTGCCAGCAGCTTAGCGTGGACTGAACCTTATGGCTACACCTTC
CDR3: CASSLAWTEPYGYTF

V: TRBV28
size: .
D: .
J: TRBJ2-1
DNA: TGTGCCAGCAGTTTATTCCCCATTGAGCAGTTCTTC
CDR3: CASSLFPIEQFF

V: TRBV11-3
size: .
D: TRBD2
J: TRBJ2-7
DNA: TGTGCCAGCAGCTCTGGACTAGGGGCCGACGAGCAGTACTTC
CDR3: CASSSGLGADEQYF

V: TRBV19
size: .
D: .
J: TRBJ1-2
DNA: TGTGCCAGTAGTTCTAGGCAGGGGAGTCCACCTAACTATGGCTACACCTTC
CDR3: CASSSRQGSPPNYGYTF

V: TRBV5-1
size: .
D: .
J: TRBJ2-1
DNA: TGCGCCAGCAGCCCCCCGACACACAATGAGCAGTTCTTC
CDR3: CASSPPTHNEQFF

V: TRBV2
size: .
D: .
J: TRBJ2-1
DNA: TGTGCCAGCAGTTTTAGCGGAAGCTCCTACAATGAGCAGTTCTTC
CDR3: CASSFSGSSYNEQFF

V: TRBV29-1
size: .
D: .
J: TRBJ2-5
DNA: TGCAGCGCTTCGGACAGTAAAGAGACCCAGTACTTC
CDR3: CSASDSKETQYF

V: TRBV28
size: .
D: .
J: TRBJ1-1
DNA: TGTGCCAGCAGGAGGGTTACTAATGAAGCTTTCTTT
CDR3: CASRRVTNEAFF

V: TRBV11-2
size: .
D: TRBD2
J: TRBJ2-7
DNA: TGTGCCAGCAGCTCTGTGACTAGCGGGGACTCCTACGAGCAGTACTTC
CDR3: CASSSVTSGDSYEQYF

V: TRBV19
size: .
D: TRBD2
J: TRBJ2-7
DNA: TGTGCCAGTAGTATAGAACTAGCGGGAGTAGGGTACGAGCAGTACTTC
CDR3: CASSIELAGVGYEQYF

V: TRBV7-6
size: .
D: .
J: TRBJ1-1
DNA: TGTGCCAGCAGCTTAGCAGGTCCGGGGGCTGAAGCTTTCTTT
CDR3: CASSLAGPGAEAFF

V: TRBV10-1
size: few
D: TRBD2
J: TRBJ2-7
DNA: TGCGCCAGCAGTGAGTGGTTAGCGGGAGGGCACAGCGAGCAGTACTTC
CDR3: CASSEWLAGGHSEQYF

V: TRBV28
size: .
D: TRBD2
J: TRBJ2-1
DNA: TGTGCCAGCAGTCCCCTAGCGGGGAGCTCCTACAATGAGCAGTTCTTC
CDR3: CASSPLAGSSYNEQFF

V: TRBV28
size: .
D: .
J: TRBJ2-3
DNA: TGTGCCAGCAGCCCATGGGGGGTGGGACAGAGCACAGATACGCAGTATTTT
CDR3: CASSPWGVGQSTDTQYF

V: TRBV10-3
size: .
D: TRBD1
J: TRBJ1-1
DNA: TGTGCCATCAGTGAGTCCGGGACAGGAGGGACTGAAGCTTTCTTT
CDR3: CAISESGTGGTEAFF

V: TRBV9
size: .
D: .
J: TRBJ2-5
DNA: TGTGCCAGCAGCCCAGGAACACAGGGTCCGGAGACCCAGTACTTC
CDR3: CASSPGTQGPETQYF

V: TRBV10-3
size: .
D: .
J: TRBJ1-1
DNA: TGTGCCATCAGTGAGCCTCCGGGGAACACTGAAGCTTTCTTT
CDR3: CAISEPPGNTEAFF

V: TRBV7-2
size: .
D: .
J: TRBJ2-5
DNA: TGTGCCAGCAGCTTACAGGGGGGTAAAGAGACCCAGTACTTC
CDR3: CASSLQGGKETQYF

V: TRBV20-1
size: .
D: .
J: TRBJ2-7
DNA: TGCAGTGCTACAACAGGGAACGTGCAGTACTTC
CDR3: CSATTGNVQYF

V: TRBV30
size: .
D: .
J: TRBJ1-2
DNA: TGTGCCTGGAGTTTGACTGTGTATGGCTACACCTTC
CDR3: CAWSLTVYGYTF

V: TRBV27
size: .
D: TRBD2
J: TRBJ2-1
DNA: TGTGCCAGCAGTTTTCTACTAGCGGGAGGGCCGGGGGAGCAGTTCTTC
CDR3: CASSFLLAGGPGEQFF

V: TRBV30
size: .
D: .
J: TRBJ1-3
DNA: TGTGCCTGGAGTGTACCAGGGGCCCTCTCTGGAAACACCATATATTTT
CDR3: CAWSVPGALSGNTIYF

V: TRBV4-1
size: .
D: TRBD2
J: TRBJ2-1
DNA: TGCGCCAGCAGCCAAGATCCGATAGCGGGAGGTCCGGGCTCCTACAATGAGCAGTTCTTC
CDR3: CASSQDPIAGGPGSYNEQFF

V: TRBV4-1
size: .
D: TRBD1
J: TRBJ1-5
DNA: TGCGCCAGCAGCCAAGGCAGACAGGGGAAGGATCAGCCCCAGCATTTT
CDR3: CASSQGRQGKDQPQHF

V: TRBV5-1
size: .
D: .
J: TRBJ2-5
DNA: TGCGCCAGCAGCTTGTGGGCGGGACAAGAGACCCAGTACTTC
CDR3: CASSLWAGQETQYF

V: TRBV27
size: .
D: TRBD1
J: TRBJ2-7
DNA: TGTGCCAGCAGTCCCATAAGGACAGGTCCCACCTACGAGCAGTACTTC
CDR3: CASSPIRTGPTYEQYF

V: TRBV7-9
size: .
D: .
J: TRBJ2-1
DNA: TGTTCCAGCAGCTCGGGGGAGAATGAGCAGTTCTTC
CDR3: CSSSSGENEQFF

V: TRBV5-1
size: .
D: .
J: TRBJ1-4
DNA: TGCGCCAGCAGCAAACTATCTAATGAAAAACTGTTTTTT
CDR3: CASSKLSNEKLFF

V: TRBV6-1
size: .
D: TRBD2
J: TRBJ2-1
DNA: TGTGCCAGCAGTGAAGGACTAGCGGGAGATAGATATGAGCAGTTCTTC
CDR3: CASSEGLAGDRYEQFF

V: TRBV5-1
size: few
D: .
J: TRBJ2-3
DNA: TGCGCCAGCAGCTTTGGGAGCCCCGGAGATACGCAGTATTTT
CDR3: CASSFGSPGDTQYF

V: TRBV7-9
size: few
D: .
J: TRBJ2-7
DNA: TGTGCCAGCAGCTTGAACGGCGAGCAGTACTTC
CDR3: CASSLNGEQYF

V: TRBV6-5
size: .
D: TRBD2
J: TRBJ2-1
DNA: TGTGCCAGCAGTTCCTTAGGACTAGCGGTTACTGAGCAGTTCTTC
CDR3: CASSSLGLAVTEQFF

V: TRBV11-1
size: .
D: .
J: TRBJ1-6
DNA: TGTGCCAGCAGCCTTGGACAATTGGATTCACCCCTCCACTTT
CDR3: CASSLGQLDSPLHF

V: TRBV28
size: .
D: .
J: TRBJ2-1
DNA: TGTGCCAGCAGAGCGCCGTCCGGGAGTTTGGATGAGCAGTTCTTC
CDR3: CASRAPSGSLDEQFF

V: TRBV30
size: few
D: TRBD1
J: TRBJ2-5
DNA: TGTGCCTGGAGTAGACAGGGGATAGAGACCCAGTACTTC
CDR3: CAWSRQGIETQYF

V: TRBV14
size: .
D: TRBD1
J: TRBJ2-1
DNA: TGTGCCAGCAGCCTAGGACAGGGGTTTAGTGAGCAGTTCTTC
CDR3: CASSLGQGFSEQFF

V: TRBV4-1
size: .
D: TRBD1
J: TRBJ2-7
DNA: TGCGCCAGCAGCCCGCAATGGGACAGCAGCTCCTACGAGCAGTACTTC
CDR3: CASSPQWDSSSYEQYF

V: TRBV27
size: .
D: .
J: TRBJ2-1
DNA: TGTGCCAGCACCCCTAGGGAGCGCGTCGGCTCCTACAATGAGCAGTTCTTC
CDR3: CASTPRERVGSYNEQFF

V: TRBV30
size: .
D: .
J: TRBJ1-3
DNA: TGTGCCTGGAGTATCGGGTCTTCCTCCTCTGGAAACACCATATATTTT
CDR3: CAWSIGSSSSGNTIYF

V: TRBV5-6
size: .
D: TRBD1
J: TRBJ2-1
DNA: TGTGCCAGCAGCTTGTCTACAGGGGATGGGCAGTTCTTC
CDR3: CASSLSTGDGQFF

V: TRBV28
size: .
D: TRBD1
J: TRBJ1-6
DNA: TGTGCCAGCACCAGGGACAGACTTCATTCACCCCTCCACTTT
CDR3: CASTRDRLHSPLHF

V: TRBV13
size: .
D: .
J: TRBJ2-7
DNA: TGTGCCAGCAGCTTAGATAGGCAGTACTTC
CDR3: CASSLDRQYF

V: TRBV2
size: few
D: TRBD1
J: TRBJ2-7
DNA: TGTGCCAGCAGTGGACAGGGGTACGAGCAGTACTTC
CDR3: CASSGQGYEQYF

V: TRBV2
size: .
D: TRBD2
J: TRBJ2-1
DNA: TGTGCCAGCATGACTAGCGGCTTATACAATGAGCAGTTCTTC
CDR3: CASMTSGLYNEQFF

V: TRBV6-5
size: once
D: TRBD1
J: TRBJ1-2
DNA: TGTGCCAGCAGTTACTCGATGAAGGGGGCATACTATGGCTACACCTTC
CDR3: CASSYSMKGAYYGYTF

V: TRBV6-5
size: once
D: .
J: TRBJ2-2
DNA: TGTGCCAGCAGTGTGCCGGACACCGGGGAGCTGTTTTTT
CDR3: CASSVPDTGELFF

V: TRBV5-1
size: .
D: TRBD2
J: TRBJ2-1
DNA: TGCGCCAGCAGCTTGGAATTAGCGGGAGGGAATGAGCAGTTCTTC
CDR3: CASSLELAGGNEQFF

V: TRBV2
size: .
D: .
J: TRBJ2-1
DNA: TGTGCCAGCCGGGTGGTTGAGCAGTTCTTC
CDR3: CASRVVEQFF

V: TRBV6-5
size: .
D: TRBD2
J: TRBJ2-7
DNA: TGTGCCAGCAGTACCGGGGCTAGCGGGGTGGGGGAGCAGTACTTC
CDR3: CASSTGASGVGEQYF

V: TRBV19
size: few
D: TRBD2
J: TRBJ2-1
DNA: TGTGCCAGTAGTATATTCTCCGGGACTAGCGGTGAGCAGTTCTTC
CDR3: CASSIFSGTSGEQFF

V: TRBV7-2
size: .
D: TRBD1
J: TRBJ2-7
DNA: TGTGCCAGCAGTTTCCAGGGGGTGGGCGAGCAGTACTTC
CDR3: CASSFQGVGEQYF

V: TRBV2
size: once
D: .
J: TRBJ2-7
DNA: TGTGCCAGCAGTCAAGGGGTAGGAGGAGTTGACGAGCAGTACTTC
CDR3: CASSQGVGGVDEQYF

V: TRBV4-1
size: .
D: .
J: TRBJ2-1
DNA: TGCGCCAGCAGCCAGACAGGTGCTCGCAATGAGCAGTTCTTC
CDR3: CASSQTGARNEQFF